This record looks at one T cell receptor (beta chain) sequence and its context. No cognate antigen has been identified for it. It has no much larger one-base neighbor in the sample; base qualities were not kept. Relative to germline, V is 7 bases shorter and J is 0 bases shorter, with 12 bases between their ends. CDR1 SQVTM and CDR2 ANQGSEA are derived from the germline V gene. The CDR3 numbers 13 residues from cysteine through phenylalanine. Just CDR3 DNA is preserved here, 39 bases in frame from base 1. The data were taken from a study of blood T cell repertoires in COVID-19 (dated by TCRdb to 2018 to 2020). Background for the entire study: The collaborator samples originated in the United States, Italy and Spain and spanned the acute and convalescent phases of COVID-19. Nearly every sample came with metadata listing a de-identified subject ID, COVID-19 status, age in years and sex. The prospective study material was composed of cDNA or gDNA derived from T cells, B-cell-depleted T cells, or PBMCs. Subjects who had been exposed to COVID-19, were actively infected with it, or had recovered from it provided the deeply sampled blood TCRbeta repertoires that made up the dataset. The repertoires were released in a freely available public database meant as a resource for research on the immune response to SARS-CoV-2. HLA class I and class II types, where available, came from metadata supplied by the sample provider rather than from assay-based typing. The samples were drawn from the first 160 participants of the ongoing ImmuneRACE study and from roughly 1,300 subjects provided by 6 global collaborators.

Enrolling through a virtual design, the prospective study's participants ranged in age from roughly 18 to 95 years and lived across 24 United States geographic areas. Cohort assignment in the prospective study relied on participant-reported clinical history from a screening survey and a study questionnaire. Exposed participants had been in contact with someone with a PCR-confirmed or clinician-diagnosed COVID-19 case within 2 weeks of study entry. Each participant in the prospective study had whole blood, serum and a nasopharyngeal or oropharyngeal swab collected by mobile phlebotomists. Prospective study participants could optionally give additional blood draws and questionnaires over a roughly two-month period. Blood samples from the prospective study were shipped frozen or at room temperature prior to DNA extraction. TCRbeta CDR3 regions were amplified from genomic DNA using the immunoSEQ Assay, a bias-controlled multiplex PCR. Concerning the study's data processing: Within the assay, amplification of reference gene primers was used to estimate how many nucleated cells each sample contained. Sequence reads were collapsed and filtered to measure the absolute abundance of every unique TCRbeta CDR3 rearrangement. Productive Simpson clonality was computed per sample as the square root of Simpson's diversity index over productive rearrangements. TCRdb stores this immuneACCESS table with in-frame sequences only. Part of the clones is absent; in the studies checked, under half of the shortfall reflects unresolved V genes, and no reason is known for the rest. V and J calls plus clone size are reproduced from that table; the DNA served to infer D and trimming. The table for this sample lists about 280,000 clones; roughly 80% of them were counted only once. The ten biggest clones cover about 5% of the sample.

The study at large found these results: Clinical and demographic metadata were provided uncurated, with the amount varying by source and participant.

The chain was built from TRBV29-1 and TRBJ1-1; the D gene remains uncertain. The receptor's source is a man aged 40-49 years who had been exposed to COVID-19. Sequenced material: PBMCs or T cells enriched from blood (not recorded which). The CDR3: CSANTQMNTEAFF. In nucleotides, the sequence is TGCAGCGCTAACACGCAAATGAACACTGAAGCTTTCTTT.